The T cell receptor beta chain under discussion was sequenced for a study of blood T cell repertoires in COVID-19. For the study at large: COVID-19 samples, acute and convalescent, were from the United States, Italy and Spain. T cells, B-cell-depleted T cells, or PBMCs supplied cDNA or gDNA.

Participants were aged roughly 18 to 89 years, lived in around 25 US areas, and enrolled virtually. Participant-given clinical history determined each cohort assignment. Profiled with immunoSEQ multiplex PCR; TCRdb holds only in-frame clones, not every one. Of a few hundred thousand clones in the sample, more than 75% were seen once. The TCR originated in a woman in her 40s who had recovered from COVID-19. The sequenced sample was PBMCs or T cells enriched from blood (not recorded which).

As DNA, the CDR3 is TGTGCCAGCAGCTTAGGACAGAGCTCTGGAAACACCATATATTTT. This encodes CASSLGQSSGNTIYF. The chain recombines TRBV7-8 with TRBJ1-3; D perhaps matches TRBD1 (5 bases). Germline loops: CDR1 SGHVS, CDR2 FQNEAQ. The V end lost 1 base, the J end lost 0 bases, and 7 bases lay between the germline ends. CDR3 length: 15 residues. Full variable domain (rest looked up from reference TRBV7-8 and TRBJ1-3): GAGVSQSPRYKVAKRGQDVALRCDPISGHVSLFWYQQALGQGPEFLTYFQNEAQLDKSGLPSDRFFAERPEGSVSTLKIQRTQQEDSAVYLCASSLGQSSGNTIYFGEGSWLTVV.